Listed below are T cell receptor beta chains from one sample, sequenced in a study of T cell responses to AZD1222 COVID-19 vaccine. TCRdb's copy holds only in-frame clones and misses some; the assay was immunoSEQ multiplex PCR. This sample has 150,000 to 200,000 clones; 93% occur once, and the top ten carry about 4%. Sequences were derived from peripheral blood, sampled on day 0 of AZD1222 vaccination. The receptors come from an adult in good health. The CDR3 runs from the conserved cysteine through the conserved F or W. D genes are given only for firm matches. Size is omitted from some rows. Given values are once, few, many or a class for expanded clones.

TRBD1,TRBV14,TRBJ1-6,NA,CASSRPGQGRNSPLHF,TGTGCCAGCAGCCGCCCCGGACAGGGGCGTAATTCACCCCTCCACTTT
NA,TRBV7-6,TRBJ1-2,NA,CASSPATHYGYTF,TGTGCCAGCAGCCCAGCCACCCACTATGGCTACACCTTC
NA,TRBV29-1,TRBJ1-5,once,CSVGYWRNQPQHF,TGCAGCGTTGGTTACTGGCGAAATCAGCCCCAGCATTTT
TRBD2,TRBV5-1,TRBJ2-2,NA,CASSLGLAGGAGELFF,TGCGCCAGCAGCTTGGGACTAGCGGGAGGAGCCGGGGAGCTGTTTTTT
NA,TRBV6-5,TRBJ2-6,NA,CASRLGANVLTF,TGTGCCAGCAGGCTAGGGGCCAACGTCCTGACTTTC
NA,TRBV27,TRBJ1-1,NA,CASRFGLNTEAFF,TGTGCCAGCCGTTTTGGCCTGAACACTGAAGCTTTCTTT
NA,TRBV5-4,TRBJ2-7,NA,CASSLGTATYEQYF,TGTGCCAGCAGCTTGGGGACCGCAACCTACGAGCAGTACTTC
NA,TRBV5-6,TRBJ1-1,NA,CASSKEWTEAFF,TGTGCCAGCAGTAAGGAATGGACTGAAGCTTTCTTT
NA,TRBV4-1,TRBJ1-1,NA,CASSRIGAGNTEAFF,TGCGCCAGCAGTCGTATCGGGGCGGGGAACACTGAAGCTTTCTTT
TRBD1,TRBV2,TRBJ2-7,NA,CASSARQGPYEQYF,TGTGCCAGCAGTGCAAGACAGGGGCCATACGAGCAGTACTTC